These T cell receptor beta chains were read from a single sample in a study of T cells after somatic rescue of genetic block. TCRdb keeps only in-frame clones here, not all; method: immunoSEQ multiplex PCR. This sample carries roughly 65,000 clones, just under 95% of them seen once, and the ten largest clones take 2.9%. Sequenced: peripheral blood mononuclear cells (PBMCs). The receptors were gathered from a man in his forties. Each CDR3 is given with its conserved first and last residue. The order of the fields is J gene, clone size, D gene, V gene, CDR3 DNA, CDR3 protein. D genes are given only for firm matches. A clone size is listed for some rows: how often the clone was seen (once, few, many), or a class if it is expanded.

j_gene: TRBJ2-1; abundance: NA; d_gene: NA; v_gene: TRBV10-3; CDR3nt: TGTGCCATCAGTGAGGGATCCGGAGGGACATCCTCTCGGGAGCAGTTCTTC; CDR3aa: CAISEGSGGTSSREQFF
j_gene: TRBJ1-5; abundance: NA; d_gene: NA; v_gene: TRBV27; CDR3nt: TGTGCCAGCAGTTTACAGGAGTTCCAGCCCCAGCATTTT; CDR3aa: CASSLQEFQPQHF
j_gene: TRBJ1-1; abundance: NA; d_gene: NA; v_gene: TRBV9; CDR3nt: TGTGCCAGCAGCGCCCCCCTCAACGTCAGGCCGAACACTGAAGCTTTCTTT; CDR3aa: CASSAPLNVRPNTEAFF
j_gene: TRBJ2-5; abundance: NA; d_gene: TRBD2; v_gene: TRBV6-5; CDR3nt: TGTGCCAGCCGGGGGGAAGGGGCCCAGTACTTC; CDR3aa: CASRGEGAQYF
j_gene: TRBJ1-3; abundance: few; d_gene: NA; v_gene: TRBV10-1; CDR3nt: TGCGCCAGCAGTGAGGACTCTGGAAACACCATATATTTT; CDR3aa: CASSEDSGNTIYF
j_gene: TRBJ1-6; abundance: NA; d_gene: NA; v_gene: TRBV28; CDR3nt: TGTGCCAGCAGTTCCCCTGGGGGGGGACAATTTAATTCACCCCTCCACTTT; CDR3aa: CASSSPGGGQFNSPLHF
j_gene: TRBJ1-1; abundance: NA; d_gene: TRBD1; v_gene: TRBV6-5; CDR3nt: TGTGCCAGCAGTTACCCGGGACAGTTGAACACTGAAGCTTTCTTT; CDR3aa: CASSYPGQLNTEAFF
j_gene: TRBJ2-1; abundance: NA; d_gene: NA; v_gene: TRBV7-8; CDR3nt: TGTGCCAGCAGCCCGGAGGGGGAGCAGTTCTTC; CDR3aa: CASSPEGEQFF
j_gene: TRBJ2-2; abundance: NA; d_gene: TRBD2; v_gene: TRBV5-1; CDR3nt: TGCGCCAGCATGTTTAGCGGGGGGAACACCGGGGAGCTGTTTTTT; CDR3aa: CASMFSGGNTGELFF
j_gene: TRBJ2-5; abundance: NA; d_gene: TRBD2; v_gene: TRBV7-8; CDR3nt: TGTGCCAGCAGCTTAGTAGGGCTAGCGGGAGTTGAGACCCAGTACTTC; CDR3aa: CASSLVGLAGVETQYF
j_gene: TRBJ2-2; abundance: NA; d_gene: NA; v_gene: TRBV6-1; CDR3nt: TGTGCCAGCAGTGGCCAGGGGATCACCGGGGAGCTGTTTTTT; CDR3aa: CASSGQGITGELFF
j_gene: TRBJ2-1; abundance: few; d_gene: NA; v_gene: TRBV27; CDR3nt: TGTGCCAGCAGACGCGGGACATACAATGAGCAGTTCTTC; CDR3aa: CASRRGTYNEQFF
j_gene: TRBJ1-5; abundance: NA; d_gene: NA; v_gene: TRBV4-3; CDR3nt: TGCGCCAGCAGCCAAGGGTGGGGGAGCAATCAGCCCCAGCATTTT; CDR3aa: CASSQGWGSNQPQHF
j_gene: TRBJ1-3; abundance: NA; d_gene: TRBD1; v_gene: TRBV25-1; CDR3nt: TGTGCCAGCAGACAAACAGGGGCTGGAAACACCATATATTTT; CDR3aa: CASRQTGAGNTIYF
j_gene: TRBJ2-7; abundance: NA; d_gene: NA; v_gene: TRBV7-9; CDR3nt: TGTGCCAGCAGCACATTGAGAGGGTTTTTCTACGAGCAGTACTTC; CDR3aa: CASSTLRGFFYEQYF
j_gene: TRBJ1-2; abundance: once; d_gene: NA; v_gene: TRBV27; CDR3nt: TGTGCCAGCAGTTTGGATCAGGGCCTTAACTATGGCTACACCTTC; CDR3aa: CASSLDQGLNYGYTF
j_gene: TRBJ1-3; abundance: NA; d_gene: NA; v_gene: TRBV29-1; CDR3nt: TGCAGCGTTCGTTACTCTGGAAACACCATATATTTT; CDR3aa: CSVRYSGNTIYF